This TCR beta chain was obtained from a study of blood T cells in healthy people across ages. Findings and limits, study-wide: Naive CD4+ cells and diversity were both higher in long-lived donors than in aged donors.

This clonotype has just a few counts. Its antigen is unidentified. Isolation of PBMCs gave at least 7 million cells per sample. The CDR3 covers 11 residues. Deletions cut 7 bases from V and 9 bases from J, with 13 bases between. Germline values: CDR1 MNHNY, CDR2 SVGAGI (reference sequence). Alongside a J-beta primer mix, a sample-barcoded 5' primer served in a second PCR lasting roughly 7 to 12 cycles. Each CDR3 protein is one row after TCRdb ran MiXCR on the 5' RACE reads. The table has about 1.4 million distinct CDR3 sequences, roughly 60% seen once. The sequencing sample was made of blood. The rearrangement joins TRBV6-6 to TRBJ2-7; TRBD1 might be the D (5 bases). The clonotype comes from a man younger than 30 in good health. CDR3 nucleotide sequence: TGTGCCAGCACTACCAGGGAAGCGCAGTACTTC. This translates into CASTTREAQYF.